This TCR beta chain emerged from a study of radiotherapy plus CTLA-4 blockade in lung cancer. Study conclusions and caveats: The best predictor of response was reported to be early blood T cell clone dynamics, with interferon-beta.

Looked up from germline, CDR1 is MNHNS and CDR2 is SASEGT. Trimming took 6 bases from V and 6 from J; bases not matched to a gene: 7. The CDR3 length is 15 residues. Focal radiation with ipilimumab CTLA-4 blockade was given to patients with chemo-refractory metastatic non-small-cell lung cancer. The table came from immunoSEQ multiplex PCR; TCRdb's copy has only in-frame clones and leaves some out. The sample lists 90,000 or so clones; around 88% were seen once. With respect to this clone: No antigen is known for it.

The receptor comes from a human donor with non-small cell lung cancer who had a partial response to radiotherapy plus ipilimumab. The chain joins TRBV6-1 to TRBJ2-2; 10 nucleotides align to TRBD2. The sequencing used peripheral blood, collected from a patient treated with radiotherapy plus ipilimumab. CDR3 in DNA: TGTGCCAGCAGAAAGCCTAGCGGGAGTCCCGGGGAGCTGTTTTTT. It specifies CASRKPSGSPGELFF.